These T cell receptor beta chains were read from a single sample in a study of beta chain features in type 1 diabetes. TCRdb's table, derived via immunoSEQ multiplex PCR, lists solely in-frame clones and lacks some. The sample consists of around 260,000 clones, approximately 24% of them appearing once. The sample comprised naive CD4+ T cells from blood. The receptors were gathered from a woman aged 25-40 years with type 1 diabetes. CDR3s include the opening cysteine and the closing phenylalanine or tryptophan. A D gene is named only where the DNA matches it firmly.

>TRBJ2-7|.|TRBV30
CATQGYDEQYF
>TRBJ2-2|.|TRBV5-1
CASSFQGSGELFF
>TRBJ2-7|.|TRBV2
CASRPVGSTHEQYF
>TRBJ2-7|.|TRBV19
CASSIQADTVYEQYF
>TRBJ2-7|.|TRBV20-1
CSARVGDEQYF
>TRBJ2-5|TRBD1|TRBV19
CASSVSTGWETQYF
>TRBJ1-4|TRBD1|TRBV5-1
CASSLTGANNEKLFF
>TRBJ2-5|.|TRBV5-1
CASSLGRITQETQYF
>TRBJ1-2|.|TRBV30
CAWSVSTGGYTF
>TRBJ2-1|.|TRBV6-6
CASSYVPQYNEQFF
>TRBJ2-2|.|TRBV7-2
CASSFDITGELFF
>TRBJ2-7|.|TRBV7-9
CASSFPSGSYEQYF
>TRBJ1-1|.|TRBV2
CASRMTGVMNTEAFF
>TRBJ2-1|.|TRBV28
CASSPGTPSSYNEQFF
>TRBJ2-5|.|TRBV18
CASSPGDGETQYF
>TRBJ2-7|.|TRBV1
CTRRSGRSPYEQYF
>TRBJ2-7|.|TRBV20-1
CSAQGSEQYF
>TRBJ2-4|.|TRBV27
CAIALRGNIQYF
>TRBJ1-5|.|TRBV28
CASSLRQGMAQHF
>TRBJ2-1|.|TRBV4-1
CASSYISGRVPNEQFF
>TRBJ2-1|.|TRBV30
CAWTRGGEQFF
>TRBJ2-3|TRBD2|TRBV11-3
CASSLAGRRSDTQYF